The entry below gives a single T cell receptor beta chain sequence along with its context. Its specific antigen is unknown. Per-base quality was not reported, and no clone a single base away is much larger than it. This record belongs to a study of tumor-infiltrating lymphocytes in oesophageal squamous cell carcinoma (TCRdb year 2016). Libraries were constructed by PCR. The instrument given in TCRdb is Illumina HiSeq 2000. TCRdb's own reprocessing of the public reads used fastp at Q25 and MiXCR and kept productive beta chains. Every distinct CDR3 protein forms one entry, paired with its most common genes and DNA. This sample comprises 20,000 to 25,000 distinct CDR3 sequences, roughly a third of them detected only once. Approximately 19% of the sample is in the top ten clones. From the cysteine through the phenylalanine, the CDR3 covers 15 amino acids. Only the CDR3 part of the read is kept: 45 bases, read in frame from the first base. The germline V gene encodes CDR1 SGHTA and CDR2 FQGNSA.

The chain uses TRBV7-2 and TRBJ2-6; TRBD2 fits 15 bases in the junction. The J call may be faulty, since TRBJ2-1 better matches the DNA end. The TCR was taken from a female donor with esophageal squamous cell carcinoma. Sequenced material: esophageal tumor tissue. DNA sequence: TGTGCCAGCAGCCGGGGACTAGCGGGAGGAAGTGAGCAGTTCTTC. The encoded protein is CASSRGLAGGSEQFF.